The entry below gives a single T cell receptor beta chain sequence along with its context. What it recognizes is unknown. This record belongs to a study of a mutant IDH1 vaccine in newly diagnosed glioma. About the research overall: Vaccination started 4-6 weeks after radiotherapy alone, or with temozolomide cycles. Most patients had received both radiotherapy and temozolomide, the prior options being radiotherapy, temozolomide, or both. The study held visit V12 at week 35 and visit V13 at week 47.

Time point noted: week 35, safety follow-up. The vaccine gave 300 ug of a 20-mer mutant IDH1 peptide subcutaneously per dose. Using immunoSEQ multiplex PCR, the repertoire was profiled, and TCRdb retains in-frame clones only, with some absent. The data contain some 48,000 clones, more than 60% of them singletons. With V trimmed by 5 bases and J by 3 bases, 3 bases remained unmatched. The CDR3 has 14 residues. CDR1 LGHNT and CDR2 FRNRAP come from the germline V gene. This clonotype was sampled from a man between 35 and 55 years old with glioma. This sample comprised PBMCs, obtained from a glioma patient whose treatment included an IDH1 peptide vaccine. This chain uses TRBV12-5 with TRBJ1-5, with 8 bases identical to TRBD1. The CDR3 DNA follows: TGTGCTAGTGGTCGACAGGGGAACAATCAGCCCCAGCATTTT. As protein: CASGRQGNNQPQHF.